The T cell receptor (beta chain) described here comes from a study of vaccination and CD4 T cells after COVID-19. This clonotype turned up a few times. As yet, its antigen is unknown. Per germline, CDR1 SGHTA and CDR2 FQGNSA. Trimming took off 1 base at V and 10 bases at J, with 1 base between the two ends. This CDR3 has 9 amino acids. Cultured CD4+ T cell DNA underwent sequencing with the Oncomine TCR Beta short-read assay. In this case, cultured CD4+ T cells provided the extracted genomic DNA. Via MiXCR, TCRdb re-called the PCR reads, giving one row per CDR3 protein. The sample includes fewer than 20,000 distinct CDR3 sequences, 50% of them seen just once. Treatment of the sample: roughly 10-day PBMC culture with coronavirus spike peptide pools or control peptides (ViraFEST assay).

The chain joins TRBV7-2 to TRBJ1-1, with D unclear. The sequence came from a human donor who had recovered from COVID-19. Material for sequencing was CD4+ T cells from blood, cultured in vitro. CDR3 coding DNA: TGTGCCAGCAGCTTAGGAGCTTTCTTT. Its protein is CASSLGAFF. Complete variable domain (other parts from reference TRBV7-2 and TRBJ1-1): GAGVSQSPSNKVTEKGKDVELRCDPISGHTALYWYRQSLGQGLEFLIYFQGNSAPDKSGLPSDRFSAERTGGSVSTLTIQRTQQEDSAVYLCASSLGAFFGQGTRLTVV.